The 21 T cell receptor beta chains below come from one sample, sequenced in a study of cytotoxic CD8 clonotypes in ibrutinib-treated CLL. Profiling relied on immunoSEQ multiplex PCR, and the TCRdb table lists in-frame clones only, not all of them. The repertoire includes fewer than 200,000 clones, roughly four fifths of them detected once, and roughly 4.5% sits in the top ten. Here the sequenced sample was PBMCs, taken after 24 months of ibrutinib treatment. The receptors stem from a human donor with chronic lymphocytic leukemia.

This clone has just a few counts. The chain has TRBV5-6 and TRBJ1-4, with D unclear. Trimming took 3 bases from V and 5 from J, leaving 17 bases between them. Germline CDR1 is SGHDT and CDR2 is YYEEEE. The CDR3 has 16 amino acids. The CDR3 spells CASSSLDGFKNEKLFF. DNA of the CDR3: TGTGCCAGCAGCTCTCTAGACGGTTTCAAGAATGAAAAACTGTTTTTT.

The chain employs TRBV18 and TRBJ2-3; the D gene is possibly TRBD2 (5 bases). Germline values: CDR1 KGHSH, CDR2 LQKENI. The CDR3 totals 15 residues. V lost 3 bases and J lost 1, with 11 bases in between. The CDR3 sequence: CASSPSFGGTDTQYF. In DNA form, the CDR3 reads TGTGCCAGCTCACCCTCTTTCGGGGGCACAGATACGCAGTATTTT.

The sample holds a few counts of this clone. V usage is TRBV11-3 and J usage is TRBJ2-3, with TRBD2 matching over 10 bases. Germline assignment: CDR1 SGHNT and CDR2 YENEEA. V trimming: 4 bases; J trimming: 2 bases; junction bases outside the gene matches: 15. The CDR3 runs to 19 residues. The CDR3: CASSSSGLGAGGYTDTQYF. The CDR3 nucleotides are TGTGCCAGCAGCTCTTCAGGTCTTGGAGCGGGAGGGTACACAGATACGCAGTATTTT.

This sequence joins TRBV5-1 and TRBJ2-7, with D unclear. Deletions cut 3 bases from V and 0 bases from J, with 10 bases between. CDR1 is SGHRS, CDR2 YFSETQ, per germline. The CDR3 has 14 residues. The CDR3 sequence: CASSSRASSYEQYF. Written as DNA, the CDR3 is TGCGCCAGCAGCTCTAGGGCGTCCTCCTACGAGCAGTACTTC.

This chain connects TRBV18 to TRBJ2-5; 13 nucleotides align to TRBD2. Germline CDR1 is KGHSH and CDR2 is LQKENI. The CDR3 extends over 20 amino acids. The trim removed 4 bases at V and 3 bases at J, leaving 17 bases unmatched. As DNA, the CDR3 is TGTGCCAGCTCACTGAAGCGACCCCTACTAGCGGGGGGGATAGAAGAGACCCAGTACTTC. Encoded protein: CASSLKRPLLAGGIEETQYF.

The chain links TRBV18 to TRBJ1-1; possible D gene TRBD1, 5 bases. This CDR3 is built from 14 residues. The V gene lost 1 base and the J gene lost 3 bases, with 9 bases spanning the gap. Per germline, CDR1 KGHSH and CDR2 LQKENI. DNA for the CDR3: TGTGCCAGCTCACCACAGAAAGGGGACACTGAAGCTTTCTTT. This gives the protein CASSPQKGDTEAFF.

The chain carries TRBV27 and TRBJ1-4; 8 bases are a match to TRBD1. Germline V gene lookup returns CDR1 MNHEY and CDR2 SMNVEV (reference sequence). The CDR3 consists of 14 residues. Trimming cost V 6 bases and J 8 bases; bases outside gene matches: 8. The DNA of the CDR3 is TGTGCCAGCAGGTCGACAGGGGTTCGGGAAAAACTGTTTTTT. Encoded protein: CASRSTGVREKLFF.

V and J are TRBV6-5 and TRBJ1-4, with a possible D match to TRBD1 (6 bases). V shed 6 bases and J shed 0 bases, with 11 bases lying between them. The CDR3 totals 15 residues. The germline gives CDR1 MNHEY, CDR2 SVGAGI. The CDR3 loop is CASRTRGTTNEKLFF. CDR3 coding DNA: TGTGCCAGCAGGACGAGGGGGACAACTAATGAAAAACTGTTTTTT.

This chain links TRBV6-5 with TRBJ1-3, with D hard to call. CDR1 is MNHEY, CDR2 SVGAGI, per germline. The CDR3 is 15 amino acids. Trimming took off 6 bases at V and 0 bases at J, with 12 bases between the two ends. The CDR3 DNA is TGTGCCAGCAGGCCCCCGCGGGGCTCTGGAAACACCATATATTTT. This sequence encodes CASRPPRGSGNTIYF.

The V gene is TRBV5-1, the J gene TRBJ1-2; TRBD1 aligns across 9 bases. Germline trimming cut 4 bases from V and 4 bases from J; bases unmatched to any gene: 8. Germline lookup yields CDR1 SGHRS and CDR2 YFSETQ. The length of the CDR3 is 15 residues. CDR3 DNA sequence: TGCGCCAGCAGCCGCCTGATGGACAGGGGCTATGGCTACACCTTC. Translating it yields CASSRLMDRGYGYTF. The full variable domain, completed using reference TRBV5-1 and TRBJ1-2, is KAGVTQTPRYLIKTRGQQVTLSCSPISGHRSVSWYQQTPGQGLQFLFEYFSETQRNKGNFPGRFSGRQFSNSRSEMNVSTLELGDSALYLCASSRLMDRGYGYTFGSGTRLTVV.

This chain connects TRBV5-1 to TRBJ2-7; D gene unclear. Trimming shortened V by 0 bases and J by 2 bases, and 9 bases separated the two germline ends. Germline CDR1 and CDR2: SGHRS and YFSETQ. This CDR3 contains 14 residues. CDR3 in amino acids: CASSLGWATYEQYF. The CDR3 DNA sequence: TGCGCCAGCAGCTTGGGCTGGGCGACCTACGAGCAGTACTTC.

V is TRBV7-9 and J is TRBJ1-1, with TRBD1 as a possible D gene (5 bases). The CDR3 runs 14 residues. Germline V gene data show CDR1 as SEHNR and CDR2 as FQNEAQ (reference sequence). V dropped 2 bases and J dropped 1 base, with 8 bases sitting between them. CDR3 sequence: CASSLQGQNTEAFF. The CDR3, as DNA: TGTGCCAGCAGCTTACAGGGCCAGAACACTGAAGCTTTCTTT.

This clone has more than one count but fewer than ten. The CDR3 region is CASSTEQGIPLDQPQHF. The CDR3 nucleotides read TGTGCCAGCTCAACAGAGCAGGGAATTCCACTGGATCAGCCCCAGCATTTT. This rearrangement joins TRBV18 to TRBJ1-5; a possible D gene is TRBD1 (5 bases). With 5 bases removed from V and 5 bases from J, the gap between germline ends came to 22 bases. Looked up from germline, CDR1 is KGHSH and CDR2 is LQKENI. The CDR3 length is 17 residues.

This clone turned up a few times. In DNA form, the CDR3 reads TGTGCCAGCAGAAGCAATCTGAACACTGAAGCTTTCTTT. Translated, it gives CASRSNLNTEAFF. V usage is TRBV27 and J usage is TRBJ1-1; D call uncertain. Germline loops: CDR1 MNHEY, CDR2 SMNVEV (reference sequence). V was clipped by 6 bases and J by 0 bases, with 8 bases between them. The CDR3 length is 13 residues.

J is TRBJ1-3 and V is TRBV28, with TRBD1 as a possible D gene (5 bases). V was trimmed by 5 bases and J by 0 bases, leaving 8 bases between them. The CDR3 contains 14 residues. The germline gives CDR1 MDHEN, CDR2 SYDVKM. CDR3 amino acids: CASSKTASGNTIYF. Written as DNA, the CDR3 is TGTGCCAGCAGTAAGACAGCCTCTGGAAACACCATATATTTT.

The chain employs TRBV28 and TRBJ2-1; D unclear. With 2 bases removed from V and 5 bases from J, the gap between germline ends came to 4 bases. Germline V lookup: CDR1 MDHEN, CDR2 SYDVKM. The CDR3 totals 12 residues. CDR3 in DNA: TGTGCCAGCAGTTTAGGGAACAATGAGCAGTTCTTC. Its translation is CASSLGNNEQFF.

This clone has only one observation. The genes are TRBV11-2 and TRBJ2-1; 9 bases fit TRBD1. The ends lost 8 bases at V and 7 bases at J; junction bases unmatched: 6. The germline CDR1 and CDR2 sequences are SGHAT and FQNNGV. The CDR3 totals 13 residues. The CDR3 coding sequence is TGTGCCAGCTTGCGGACAGGGGAGAATGAGCAGTTCTTC. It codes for CASLRTGENEQFF.

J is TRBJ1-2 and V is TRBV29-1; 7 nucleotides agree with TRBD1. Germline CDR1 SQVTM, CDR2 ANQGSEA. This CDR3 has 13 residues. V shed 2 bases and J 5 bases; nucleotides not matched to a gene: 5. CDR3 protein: CSVERGPVYGYTF. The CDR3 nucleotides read TGCAGCGTTGAAAGGGGGCCGGTATATGGCTACACCTTC.

The DNA for the CDR3 is TGTGCCAGCAGCACAGGGACAGGGAGTGACATTCAGTACTTC. Amino acids: CASSTGTGSDIQYF. This chain uses TRBV7-3 with TRBJ2-4; TRBD1 agrees at 9 bases. Losses at the gene ends were 5 bases for V and 8 bases for J; bases not matched to a gene: 7. This CDR3 comprises 14 residues. Looked up from germline, CDR1 is SGHTA and CDR2 is FQGTGA.

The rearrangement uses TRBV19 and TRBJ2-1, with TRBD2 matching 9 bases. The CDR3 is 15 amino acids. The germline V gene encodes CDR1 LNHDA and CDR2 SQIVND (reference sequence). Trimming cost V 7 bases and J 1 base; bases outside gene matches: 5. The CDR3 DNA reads TGTGCCAGTACGAGACTAGCGGATTCCTACAATGAGCAGTTCTTC. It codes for CASTRLADSYNEQFF.

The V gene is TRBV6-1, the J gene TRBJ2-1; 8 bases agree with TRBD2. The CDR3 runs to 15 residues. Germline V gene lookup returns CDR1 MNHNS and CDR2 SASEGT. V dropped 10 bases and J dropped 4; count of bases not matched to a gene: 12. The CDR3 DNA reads TGTGCCACCAAGCGGGAGCAGCAAAATTACAATGAGCAGTTCTTC. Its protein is CATKREQQNYNEQFF.